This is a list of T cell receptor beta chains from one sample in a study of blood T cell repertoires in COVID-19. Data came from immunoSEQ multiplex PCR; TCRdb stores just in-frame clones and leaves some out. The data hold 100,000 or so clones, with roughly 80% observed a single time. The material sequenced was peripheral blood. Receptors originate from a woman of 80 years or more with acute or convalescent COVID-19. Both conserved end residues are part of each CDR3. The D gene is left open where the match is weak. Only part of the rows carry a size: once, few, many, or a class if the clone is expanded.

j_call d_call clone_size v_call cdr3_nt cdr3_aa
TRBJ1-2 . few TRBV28 TGTGCCAGCAGTTTGACAGCGGGGGCAGGGAAACGGGATCGCTATGGCTACACCTTC CASSLTAGAGKRDRYGYTF
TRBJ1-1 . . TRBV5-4 TGTGCCAGCAGCTTGGGGGGGACTTTGGAAGCTTTCTTT CASSLGGTLEAFF
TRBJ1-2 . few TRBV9 TGTGCCAGCAGCGTAACCGGGACTAGGGGCTACACCTTC CASSVTGTRGYTF
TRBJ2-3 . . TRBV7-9 TGTGCCAGCAGCTTAGAACAGGGTTTAATGGATACGCAGTATTTT CASSLEQGLMDTQYF
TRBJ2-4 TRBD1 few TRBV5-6 TGTGCCAGCAGCGCCGACAGGGGTTCGGCCAAAAACATTCAGTACTTC CASSADRGSAKNIQYF
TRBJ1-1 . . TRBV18 TGTGCCAGCTCACCACCGAACGGGGGCACTGAAGCTTTCTTT CASSPPNGGTEAFF
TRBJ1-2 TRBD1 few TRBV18 TGTGCCAGCTCATCCTTAGGACAGGCAGGCTACACCTTC CASSSLGQAGYTF
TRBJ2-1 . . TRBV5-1 TGCGCCAGCAGCTTGGGGAGTGGGGCAAGCTCCTACAATGAGCAGTTCTTC CASSLGSGASSYNEQFF
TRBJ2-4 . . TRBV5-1 TGCGCCAGCAGCTTGGATCCAGGGGAAAACATTCAGTACTTC CASSLDPGENIQYF
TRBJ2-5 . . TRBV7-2 TGTGCCAGCAGCTTAGAGAGACAAGAGACCCAGTACTTC CASSLERQETQYF
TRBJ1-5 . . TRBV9 TGTGCCAGCAGCGTAGGGGCTGTCAGCAATCAGCCCCAGCATTTT CASSVGAVSNQPQHF